This T cell receptor beta chain was documented in a study of identical twins. Study-level results: Out-of-frame alpha sequences common to twins were enriched for low generation probability. Reduced insertions were recorded for abundant cord blood beta clonotypes, with no such pattern in memory repertoires.

TCRdb used MiXCR to reprocess the 5' RACE reads, holding one entry per CDR3 protein. The sample has approximately 350,000 distinct CDR3 sequences; over 9% are singletons. A remark on this clonotype: Its antigen is undetermined.

These data are also associated with another study on yellow fever vaccine responses in identical twins.

This TCR derives from a young woman in good health. The specimen was CD8+ T cells sorted from blood.

This chain's CDR3 is CATSDLTGGQYNEQFF. The CDR3 DNA reads as TGTGCCACCAGTGATTTGACCGGGGGGCAATACAATGAGCAGTTCTTC. V gene TRBV24-1 combines with J gene TRBJ2-1, with D tentatively TRBD2 (7 bases). The CDR3 covers 16 residues. CDR1 is KGHDR, CDR2 SFDVKD, per germline. With 0 bases removed from V and 4 bases from J, the gap between germline ends came to 12 bases.